The 26 T cell receptor beta chains below were found in one sample sequenced in a study of blood T cell repertoires in COVID-19. Clones were sequenced by immunoSEQ multiplex PCR, and TCRdb holds only the in-frame ones, with some missing. The sample records around 180,000 clones, less than 90% being singletons. Sequences were obtained from peripheral blood. The receptor set was obtained from a man aged 55 to 70 with acute or convalescent COVID-19.

The chain links TRBV30 to TRBJ1-2; D is unresolved. Germline loops: CDR1 GTSNPN, CDR2 SVGIG (reference sequence). The CDR3 contains 11 residues. V was clipped by 3 bases and J by 5 bases, with 7 bases between them. CDR3 sequence reads: CAWSEGYGYTF. The DNA for the CDR3 is TGTGCCTGGAGCGAGGGATATGGCTACACCTTC.

J is TRBJ1-1 and V is TRBV2; D unresolved. The ends were cut back, 3 bases at V and 7 bases at J, with 9 bases in the middle. The CDR3 sequence is 12 residues long. Germline lookup yields CDR1 SNHLY and CDR2 FYNNEI. CDR3 sequence (DNA): TGTGCCAGCAGTGAGTCCGGGGTTGAAGCTTTCTTT. It encodes CASSESGVEAFF.

The rearrangement joins TRBV2 to TRBJ1-1, with a possible D match to TRBD1 (5 bases). The germline gives CDR1 SNHLY, CDR2 FYNNEI. CDR3 size: 13 residues. V lost 8 bases, J lost 4 bases, and 14 bases lay in between. Here the CDR3 DNA reads TGTGCCAGCGCTCAAGGGGAAGGCACTGAAGCTTTCTTT. It is translated as CASAQGEGTEAFF.

This clone occurred once. This chain links TRBV2 with TRBJ1-3, with 8 bases matching TRBD1. The CDR3 loop spans 13 amino acids. Germline CDR1 and CDR2: SNHLY and FYNNEI. Unmatched junction bases numbered 1, after V lost 9 bases and J lost 0 bases. The chain's CDR3 is CASGTGSGNTIYF. The CDR3 DNA sequence: TGTGCCAGTGGGACAGGCTCTGGAAACACCATATATTTT.

The genes are TRBV27 and TRBJ2-4; 8 bases are a match to TRBD1. V lost 5 bases to trimming and J lost 0 bases; unmatched junction nucleotides: 12. The germline V gene encodes CDR1 MNHEY and CDR2 SMNVEV (reference sequence). The CDR3 extends over 18 amino acids. CDR3 in amino acids: CASSERGQAILAKNIQYF. CDR3 nucleotides: TGTGCCAGCAGTGAGAGGGGACAGGCGATTCTAGCCAAAAACATTCAGTACTTC.

V and J are TRBV12-3 or TRBV12-4 and TRBJ1-5, with 9 bases that match TRBD1. This CDR3 is 13 amino acids long. V lost 5 bases, J lost 9 bases, and 5 bases stayed unmatched. CDR3 DNA: TGTGCCAGCAGTCCGGGACAGGGCCTGCCCCAGCATTTT. This codes for CASSPGQGLPQHF.

The chain recombines TRBV5-1 with TRBJ1-1; D is ambiguous. V was clipped by 1 base and J by 2 bases, with 9 bases between them. The germline gives CDR1 SGHRS, CDR2 YFSETQ. CDR3 length equals 14 residues. The CDR3: CASSLLAGNTEAFF. The CDR3, as DNA: TGCGCCAGCAGCTTGTTGGCAGGAAACACTGAAGCTTTCTTT.

This clone has a handful of counts. This chain uses TRBV7-2 with TRBJ1-2; 10 bases align to TRBD1. CDR1 is SGHTA, CDR2 FQGNSA, per germline. The CDR3 totals 15 residues. The trim removed 5 bases at V and 2 bases at J, leaving 5 bases unmatched. The CDR3 region has the DNA TGTGCCAGCAGCCTGACAGGGGGCATAAACTATGGCTACACCTTC. Its translation is CASSLTGGINYGYTF.

The chain is built from TRBV16 and TRBJ1-2, with 9 bases identical to TRBD1. CDR1 is KGHSY, CDR2 FQNENV, per germline. The CDR3 runs to 15 residues. Unmatched junction bases numbered 8, after V lost 3 bases and J lost 6 bases. DNA of the CDR3: TGTGCCAGCAGCCAGGGGACAGGGATCCGGAATGGCTACACCTTC. Residues: CASSQGTGIRNGYTF.

The V call is TRBV4-1, the J call TRBJ2-2; 10 positions agree with TRBD1. The J segment lost 2 bases and the V segment lost 4 bases, leaving 4 bases of the junction unmatched. The CDR3 loop spans 16 amino acids. Germline CDR1 reads MGHRA; CDR2 reads YSYEKL. This CDR3 reads CASSLRTGGNTGELFF. Here the CDR3 DNA reads TGCGCCAGCAGCCTCCGGACAGGGGGAAACACCGGGGAGCTGTTTTTT.

V gene TRBV11-2 combines with J gene TRBJ1-1; D remains ambiguous. The CDR3 consists of 14 residues. The V and J ends lost 0 bases and 7 bases respectively, with 12 bases between them. Germline V CDR1 and CDR2: SGHAT, FQNNGV. The CDR3 here is CASSLDRVSGEAFF. CDR3 nucleotide sequence: TGTGCCAGCAGCTTAGATAGGGTCAGCGGTGAAGCTTTCTTT. The whole variable domain, filled in from reference TRBV11-2 and TRBJ1-1, reads EAGVAQSPRYKIIEKRQSVAFWCNPISGHATLYWYQQILGQGPKLLIQFQNNGVVDDSQLPKDRFSAERLKGVDSTLKIQPAKLEDSAVYLCASSLDRVSGEAFFGQGTRLTVV.

This rearrangement joins TRBV30 to TRBJ1-1; weak D call: TRBD1 (5 bases). Trimming cost V 0 bases and J 5 bases, with 7 bases left between them. This CDR3 comprises 12 residues. Germline loops: CDR1 GTSNPN, CDR2 SVGIG (reference sequence). As DNA, the CDR3 is TGTGCCTGGAGTGTACGGGGGACTGAAGCTTTCTTT. Its protein product is CAWSVRGTEAFF.

This chain joins TRBV29-1 and TRBJ2-5, with 9 nucleotides matching TRBD1. V lost 6 bases and J lost 2; bases outside the gene matches: 10. The length of the CDR3 is 15 residues. Germline CDR1 is SQVTM and CDR2 is ANQGSEA. CDR3 coding DNA: TGCAGCGTCGGGTATCGGGGACAGGGACAAGAGACCCAGTACTTC. Its translation: CSVGYRGQGQETQYF.

The chain uses TRBV30 and TRBJ1-1, with 7 positions matching TRBD1. Trimming removed 4 bases from V and 0 bases from J; junction bases left unmatched: 5. The CDR3 contains 14 residues. Germline V gives CDR1 GTSNPN, CDR2 SVGIG (reference sequence). The CDR3 protein is CAWTGQVMNTEAFF. The CDR3 coding sequence is TGTGCCTGGACCGGACAGGTGATGAACACTGAAGCTTTCTTT.

The chain employs TRBV27 and TRBJ1-5; D is possibly TRBD1 (6 bases). The length of the CDR3 is 18 residues. Germline V gene lookup returns CDR1 MNHEY and CDR2 SMNVEV (reference sequence). V dropped 6 bases and J dropped 0 bases, with 21 bases sitting between them. The CDR3 sequence: CASSNSGTLINSNQPQHF. The CDR3 nucleotides are TGTGCCAGCAGCAATTCCGGGACACTTATCAATAGCAATCAGCCCCAGCATTTT.

The chain is built from TRBV27 and TRBJ1-4; TRBD1 aligns across 9 bases. Per the germline V gene, CDR1 is MNHEY and CDR2 is SMNVEV (reference sequence). The length of the CDR3 is 17 residues. Unmatched junction bases numbered 15, after V lost 6 bases and J lost 7 bases. The CDR3 loop reads CASRPGQGGVFVEKLFF. The CDR3 region has the DNA TGTGCCAGCAGGCCGGGACAGGGAGGGGTCTTCGTTGAAAAACTGTTTTTT.

The chain links TRBV19 to TRBJ1-1; D ambiguous. The V end was cut by 4 bases, the J end by 6 bases, with 12 bases between. CDR1 LNHDA and CDR2 SQIVND come from the germline V gene (reference sequence). The CDR3 is 13 amino acids. CDR3 amino acids: CASSTRQAAEAFF. As DNA, the CDR3 is TGTGCCAGTAGTACCCGTCAGGCCGCTGAAGCTTTCTTT.

The DNA of the CDR3 is TGTGCTAGTGGTTTGACACCGGGACAGCGAGGCGCTGAAGCTTTCTTT. This codes for CASGLTPGQRGAEAFF. This rearrangement joins TRBV12-5 to TRBJ1-1, with 7 bases that match TRBD1. The germline CDR1 and CDR2 sequences are LGHNT and FRNRAP. This CDR3 is built from 16 residues. With 2 bases clipped from V and 6 bases from J, the junction kept 12 bases outside the gene matches.

In its sample, this clone was seen once. The chain uses TRBV4-2 and TRBJ2-2; 8 positions match TRBD2. Germline V gives CDR1 LGHNA, CDR2 YNFKEQ. This CDR3 comprises 20 residues. Trimming cost V 1 base and J 0 bases; bases outside gene matches: 13. The CDR3 is CASSQASIQRGYTNTGELFF. The DNA of the CDR3 is TGTGCCAGCAGCCAAGCGAGTATTCAGCGGGGGTATACGAACACCGGGGAGCTGTTTTTT.

This clone was recorded a few times. The gene calls are TRBV18 and TRBJ1-4; perhaps TRBD1 as D (5 bases). The CDR3 consists of 14 residues. V was shortened by 3 bases and J by 2 bases, with 7 bases between the two germline ends. Looked up from germline, CDR1 is KGHSH and CDR2 is LQKENI. The CDR3: CASSPGGTNEKLFF. The CDR3 DNA sequence: TGTGCCAGCTCACCTGGGGGGACTAATGAAAAACTGTTTTTT.

V gene TRBV3-1 (or the pseudogene TRBV3-2) combines with J gene TRBJ1-2; D gene unclear. Germline V gene data show CDR1 as LGHDT and CDR2 as YNNKEL (reference sequence). The CDR3 is 15 residues long. Trimming took 0 bases from V and 3 from J, leaving 11 bases between them. The CDR3 protein is CASSQEAAVDYGYTF. CDR3 sequence (DNA): TGTGCCAGCAGCCAAGAGGCAGCGGTCGACTATGGCTACACCTTC.

This chain links TRBV7-9 with TRBJ1-1; no clear D gene. V lost 3 bases and J lost 7, with 6 bases in between. The CDR3 spans 11 residues. Germline CDR1 SEHNR, CDR2 FQNEAQ (reference sequence). In DNA form, the CDR3 reads TGTGCCAGCAGCTTGGAGTTTGAAGCTTTCTTT. Amino acids: CASSLEFEAFF.

This chain links TRBV7-8 with TRBJ2-1, with 7 bases fitting TRBD2. Germline CDR1 SGHVS, CDR2 FQNEAQ. The J segment lost 6 bases and the V segment lost 10 bases, leaving 12 bases of the junction unmatched. The CDR3 has 14 residues. CDR3 in amino acids: CATQRDQLPNEQFF. CDR3 sequence (DNA): TGTGCCACACAGCGGGACCAGCTCCCCAATGAGCAGTTCTTC.

The CDR3 sequence: CASSSPDRPFGSYEQYV. The CDR3 DNA reads TGCGCCAGCAGCTCACCCGACAGGCCATTTGGCTCCTACGAGCAGTACGTC. The rearrangement uses TRBV5-1 and TRBJ2-7; the D gene is possibly TRBD1 (6 bases). V was pared by 3 bases and J by 0 bases, with 19 bases between. The CDR3 totals 17 residues. CDR1 SGHRS and CDR2 YFSETQ come from the germline V gene.

V is TRBV28 and J is TRBJ1-1; 11 bases line up with TRBD1. The CDR3 has 15 amino acids. Trimming took 6 bases from V and 11 from J; bases not matched to a gene: 14. Germline CDR1 is MDHEN and CDR2 is SYDVKM. The CDR3 region is CASRWGTGGSQKAFF. DNA for the CDR3: TGTGCCAGCAGATGGGGGACAGGGGGGTCCCAGAAGGCTTTCTTT.

This clone came up many times. The genes are TRBV19 and TRBJ2-3; TRBD1 matches 7 bases. The CDR3 consists of 16 residues. CDR1 is LNHDA, CDR2 SQIVND, per germline (reference sequence). Trimming at V came to 3 bases and at J to 3 bases, leaving 9 bases not matched to a gene. Written as DNA, the CDR3 is TGTGCCAGTAGTATGGAAAGACAGGGTAGTACAGATACGCAGTATTTT. Protein product: CASSMERQGSTDTQYF.